This TCR beta chain was identified during a study of cytomegalovirus exposure and HLA in healthy donors. The wider study: Inside one of the first data releases sat about 85 million unique TCRs taken from HLA-typed donors.

As concerns this clone: No antigen is known for it.

Whole-study findings and limits: Researchers counted approximately 160 TCR beta chains as cytomegalovirus-associated. Most TCR beta V segments were productive about 90% or about 30% of the time in an earlier analysis. For most subjects, TCR beta sequences were reported to predict HLA-A and HLA-B alleles with accuracy.

The CDR3 runs 14 residues. In the PCR, 60 Vbeta and 13 Jbeta primers were used. Sequenced by immunoSEQ multiplex PCR; TCRdb stores in-frame clones only, minus some. The top ten hold around 2% of the sample, which has roughly 110,000 clones, more than 65% seen once. The receptor was isolated from a man aged 25 to 40 in good health and CMV-seronegative. The sequenced material came from PBMCs. The chain joins TRBV21-1 to TRBJ1-1. TRBV21-1 is a pseudogene segment. CDR3 bases: TGTGCCTGGGAGTTCGCTGGGATGAACACTGAAGCTTTCTTT. This sequence encodes CAWEFAGMNTEAFF.